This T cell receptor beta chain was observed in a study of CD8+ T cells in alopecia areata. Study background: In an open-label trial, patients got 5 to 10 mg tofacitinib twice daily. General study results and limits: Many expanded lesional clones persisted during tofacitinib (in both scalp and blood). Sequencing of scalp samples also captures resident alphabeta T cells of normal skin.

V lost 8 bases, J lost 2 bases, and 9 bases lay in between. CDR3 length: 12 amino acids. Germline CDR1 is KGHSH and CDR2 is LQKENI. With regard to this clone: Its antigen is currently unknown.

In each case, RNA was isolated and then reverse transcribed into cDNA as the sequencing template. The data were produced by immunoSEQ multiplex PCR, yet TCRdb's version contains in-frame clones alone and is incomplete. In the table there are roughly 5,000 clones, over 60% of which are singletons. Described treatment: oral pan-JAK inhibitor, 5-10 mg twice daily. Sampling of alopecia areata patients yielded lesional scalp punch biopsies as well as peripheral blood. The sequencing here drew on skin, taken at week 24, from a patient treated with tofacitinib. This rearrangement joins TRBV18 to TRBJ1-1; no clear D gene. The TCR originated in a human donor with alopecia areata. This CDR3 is CASLGLNTEAFF. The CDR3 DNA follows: TGTGCCAGCCTCGGGTTAAACACTGAAGCTTTCTTT.